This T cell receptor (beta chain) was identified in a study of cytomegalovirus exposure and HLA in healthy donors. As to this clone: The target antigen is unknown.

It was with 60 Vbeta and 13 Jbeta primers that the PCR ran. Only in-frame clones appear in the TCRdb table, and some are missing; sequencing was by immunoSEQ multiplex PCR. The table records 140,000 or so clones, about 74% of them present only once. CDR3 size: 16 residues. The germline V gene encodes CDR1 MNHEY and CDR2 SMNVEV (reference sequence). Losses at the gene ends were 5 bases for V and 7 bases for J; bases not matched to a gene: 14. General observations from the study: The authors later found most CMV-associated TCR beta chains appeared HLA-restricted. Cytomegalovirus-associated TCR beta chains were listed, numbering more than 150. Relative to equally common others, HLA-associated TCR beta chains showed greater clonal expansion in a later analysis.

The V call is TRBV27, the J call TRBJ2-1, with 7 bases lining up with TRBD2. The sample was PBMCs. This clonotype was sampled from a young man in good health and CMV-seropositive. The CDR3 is CASSLYKGGSRNEQFF. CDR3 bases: TGTGCCAGCAGTCTCTATAAGGGCGGGAGCCGGAATGAGCAGTTCTTC.